The T cell receptor (beta chain) under discussion was sequenced for a study of graft-versus-host responses after intestinal transplantation. Overall study: The recipients all started with anti-thymocyte globulin induction and then took tacrolimus and steroids for two to four years.

V was shortened by 7 bases and J by 8 bases, with 29 bases between the two germline ends. The germline gives CDR1 LNHDA, CDR2 SQIVND (reference sequence). This CDR3 spans 17 amino acids. The assay was immunoSEQ multiplex PCR, and TCRdb's table has in-frame clones only and misses some. The repertoire holds over 100,000 clones, with more than 85% as singletons. As to this clone: Its antigen remains unidentified.

General study points: With peak circulating GvH clone levels came an association with early post-transplant HvG declines. Within allografts, high graft-versus-host to host-versus-graft clonal ratios were seen among patients with graft-donor T cell macrochimerism.

The sequence was obtained from a human donor who was the organ donor for an intestinal transplant. Here the sequenced sample was unstimulated CD8+ T cells sorted from spleen or lymph node cells, taken before transplant. The rearrangement links TRBV19 to TRBJ1-2; TRBD1 might be the D (6 bases). The CDR3 DNA sequence: TGTGCCAGTAAACCACGCTCGAAGGCCAGGGGCTCGGAAGGCTACACCTTC. Amino acids: CASKPRSKARGSEGYTF.